This TCR beta chain was sequenced for a study of cytomegalovirus exposure and HLA in healthy donors (dated by TCRdb to 2016 to 2017). Context from the whole study: According to an earlier analysis of 587 of the donors, 150 million to 200 million T cells yielded 117 million unique TCR beta sequences and approximately 300 Gb of sequence data. To study patterns of TCR occurrence, a later analysis re-analyzed previously published TCR beta repertoires from 600 to 750 donors and added high-resolution HLA genotyping. A separate validation cohort of roughly 130 different subjects was used in addition to the roughly 670-subject first cohort. Several DR-DQ haplotypes were treated as single units for association and clustering because of strong linkage in the cohort. In a later genetic analysis, genome-wide SNP genotypes for 398 of the 666 donors were used, and that subset was treated as a discovery cohort. Donor age, sex, ethnicity and CMV serostatus were collected together with the repertoire data. Typing coverage varied by locus: roughly 620-630 donors for A, B, C, DRB1 and DQB1; approximately 520 for DQA1; nearly 610 for DPA1; about 450 for DPB1. HLA typing included class I and class II loci at four-digit resolution. Among the approximately 400 genotyped donors, around 81% belonged to the genetic ancestry cluster associated with self-reported Caucasian donors. Rather than using new phenotypic data, the later analysis identified candidate immune exposures from TCR beta sequences and from how often those sequences occurred across donors. The study combined high-throughput TCR immunosequencing, statistical association of individual TCRs with disease status, and machine learning to predict cytomegalovirus infection status. The study used immunosequencing to profile the T cell repertoires of under 700 subjects and linked those repertoires to cytomegalovirus serostatus. The study was designed to test whether signatures of past pathogen exposure could be identified by cataloging public T cell receptors. Every repertoire in the discovery cohort had been generated on one and the same sequencing platform. Roughly 310 gigabases of sequencing data and approximately 85 million unique TCR sequences were included in an early release covering 550 to 800 HLA-typed donors. Across about 380 genotyped donors of the cohort, an average of roughly 250,000 unique TCR beta nucleotide sequences per donor were sequenced, and approximately 19% of those sequences were non-productive. An earlier analysis of several hundred of the donors applied high-throughput TCR beta sequencing to assess whether each TCR beta V gene segment acted as functional or pseudogenic.

The cohort was made up of about 670 healthy bone marrow donors. At the time of sampling, every cohort member was nominally healthy, though immune exposures that went unrecorded were likely present. The donor tested CMV seropositive and was one of the 289 seropositive cohort members. A peripheral blood sample was provided by each donor, and peripheral blood mononuclear cells were used for TCR beta sequencing. Genomic DNA extraction from the blood cell samples was performed with the Qiagen DNeasy Blood Extraction Kit. Study-wide findings and limitations: A later genetic analysis associated a missense DCLRE1C variant with V-gene and J-gene trimming of TCR beta chains, and an independent cohort replicated the association. A further reported finding was that TCR beta sequences accurately predicted the HLA-A and HLA-B alleles for most subjects in the first cohort. In a later genetic analysis, fewer N-insertions in productive TCRs were reported among donors in an Asian-associated ancestry cluster than the roughly 640-donor mean. Assigning TCR associations to individual alleles was difficult when HLA alleles, especially DR and DQ, strongly co-occurred. In an earlier analysis of several hundred of the donors, most TCR beta V segments were observed in productive rearrangements about 90% or about 30% of the time, broadly matching IMGT annotations. The classifier was reported to diagnose cytomegalovirus status with high specificity and sensitivity in both the original and validation cohorts. The authors suggested that the approach could potentially be generalized to other disease states and immunological phenotypes. Immune exposure information for the cohort was limited to CMV serostatus. Most CMV-associated TCR beta chains appeared to be HLA-restricted in a later analysis, and the HLA associations seemed to be driven largely by CMV exposure. Because some donors lacked HLA typing at each locus, the association tests relied only on the typed subset. Compared with equally common non-associated chains, HLA-associated TCR beta chains in a later analysis were more clonally expanded and had lower generation probabilities. In vitro tests confirmed that three of the cytomegalovirus-associated TCR beta chains recognize cytomegalovirus antigens. A total of 164 TCR beta chains were listed by the study as associated with cytomegalovirus. About 15 rarely observed V segments, including chromosome 9 orphons, were excluded from the earlier analysis of almost 600 of the donors because counts were too low. Roughly uniform sequencing depth across donors was assumed in presence/absence analyses, although this assumption may not hold. The sequencing pipeline was judged likely to have produced a cluster of highly shared sequence variants as a technical artifact. Most TCR sequences were seen in very few donors, while some public TCRs were found in many individuals. Linkage disequilibrium might explain the correlated functional status among segregating V segments, but an unknown experimental factor could not be ruled out. In a later analysis, several top co-occurrence clusters were reported to appear linked to parvovirus B19, influenza, CMV and Epstein-Barr virus. In this cohort, only TCR beta chains were sequenced, and detectable features were limited by the absence of alpha or paired-chain data. A later analysis associated approximately 17,000 TCR beta sequences with specific HLA alleles at a false discovery rate of 0.05. A later analysis found that TCR association rates varied across HLA loci, with DRB1 alleles showing the most associated TCRs and HLA-C alleles the fewest.

Libraries were made using the immunoSEQ multiplex PCR assay. For the multiplex PCR, a mixture combining 60 forward primers for TCR Vbeta segments and 13 reverse primers for TCR Jbeta segments was used. A multiplex PCR assay on genomic DNA amplified the CDR3 region of rearranged TCR beta genes. Amplified TCR beta libraries were sequenced as 87-base-pair reads on the Illumina HiSeq System. For the original study's pipeline: Across the roughly 640 repertoires, a later analysis counted 80 million or so unique TCR beta chains, roughly 11 million of which were shared by at least two donors. A nearest-neighbor algorithm error-corrected the raw reads and collapsed the reads into unique sequences, merging closely related sequences to remove PCR and sequencing errors. Alignment of CDR3 sequences to IMGT reference sequences was used to assign V, D and J gene segments. For a sequence to be retained, at least a six-nucleotide match to both a V gene segment and a J gene segment was required. Rearrangements were called productive when the CDR3 lacked stop codons and stayed in frame with V and J; all others were non-productive. CDR3 was defined by IMGT convention, running from the second conserved V-encoded cysteine to the conserved J-encoded phenylalanine. The earlier analysis of fewer than 750 of the donors excluded sequences that lacked an unambiguous match to a single V gene segment. An earlier analysis of several hundred of the donors classified V segments as functional when productive rearrangements were above 56.7% and as segregating when the standard deviation between donors was above 5%. A statistical classification framework was built to diagnose cytomegalovirus status from the catalog of TCR beta chain sequences. A later analysis assigned V and J genes by comparing TCR nucleotide sequences with IMGT/GENE-DB human TR gene sequences. Using the TCRdist pipeline, a later analysis assigned CDR3 sequences along with most-parsimonious VDJ recombination scenarios. In a later analysis, every TCR beta chain was defined by the combination of its CDR3 amino acid sequence and its V-gene family, and reads without a unique V-gene family were dropped. In a later analysis, around 650 highly shared, low-generation-probability nucleotide sequences were removed to address suspected cross-contamination and a sequencing artifact. In a later analysis, a clonal expansion index was calculated for each public chain from normalized within-repertoire ranks of inferred template counts. Generation probabilities in a later analysis came from a VDJ recombination model fitted to out-of-frame rearrangements, and those results were checked against IGoR. A later analysis scored TCR-TCR, TCR-HLA and TCR-CMV co-occurrence with hypergeometric tests, applying a repertoire-size bias correction to TCR pairs. To estimate false discovery rates, a later analysis permuted the HLA or CMV assignments 20 times. In a later analysis, co-occurring TCRs were grouped using DBSCAN, and TCRdist sequence similarity was added for clustering within HLA-allele-positive subsets. Repertoires with fewer than 30,000 or more than 120,000 public chains, plus five repertoires with anomalous nucleotide sharing, were excluded from co-occurrence clustering. Sourced from immuneACCESS, this table was stored by TCRdb with only in-frame sequences that have V and J called. A share of the clones is absent; for the studies checked, an unresolved V gene accounts for under half, and the remainder has no known explanation. V, J and clone size reflect that table, while D and trimming were determined from the DNA. This specimen's table enumerates about 49,000 clones. The top ten clones comprise around an eighth of the sample.

As to this clone: What antigen it recognizes has not been identified.

This sequence originates from a man between 18 and 35 years old in good health and CMV-seropositive. The sample comprised PBMCs.

CDR3 loop: CASSEVSSGAYEQYF. The sequence in DNA is TGTGCCAGCAGTGAAGTGAGTAGCGGAGCCTACGAGCAGTACTTC. The chain joins TRBV6-1 to TRBJ2-7; matching of 6 bases hints at TRBD2 as the D gene. V is reduced by 1 base and J by 2 bases, leaving a spacing of 12 bases between them. CDR1 and CDR2, per the germline V gene, are MNHNS and SASEGT. The CDR3 measures 15 amino acids from cysteine to phenylalanine. CDR3 DNA is the only sequence kept; it has 45 bases, read in frame from the first base.